Described below is a single TCR beta chain sequence and its context. The CDR3 runs 16 residues. Germline assignment: CDR1 MDHEN and CDR2 SYDVKM. The junction had 9 bases not matched to a gene; V was cut back by 2 bases and J by 4 bases. Profiling relied on immunoSEQ multiplex PCR, and the TCRdb table lists in-frame clones only, not all of them. The sample records 150,000 or so clones, 85% to 95% being singletons. This entry is derived from a study of control samples from healthy donors and cancer patients. The chain employs TRBV28 and TRBJ2-7, with 9 bases identical to TRBD2. This receptor was identified in a man aged 35 to 55 in good health. Sequenced input: blood. This CDR3 reads CASSLGLAGISYEQYF. The DNA for the CDR3 is TGTGCCAGCAGTTTAGGGCTAGCGGGAATCTCGTACGAGCAGTACTTC.